Each of the 24 T cell receptor beta chains below was sequenced from the same sample in a study of cytomegalovirus exposure and HLA in healthy donors (dated by TCRdb to the late 2010s). The method behind the library was the immunoSEQ multiplex PCR assay. The multiplex PCR relied on a mix of 60 forward primers for TCR Vbeta segments and 13 reverse primers for TCR Jbeta segments. TCRdb's version of the immuneACCESS table is confined to in-frame rearrangements and falls short of the full clone set. An unresolved V gene accounts for under half of the shortfall where checked; the remainder is of unknown origin. For this sample the table gives about 160,000 clones, of which around four fifths were detected only once. The ten largest clones take up roughly 1.3% of the sample. Sequencing was done on a sample of PBMCs. The receptors come from a woman aged 50 to 60 in good health and CMV-seronegative.

The rearrangement links TRBV4-3 to TRBJ2-7; D ambiguous. Germline CDR1 is LGHNA and CDR2 is YSLEER. The CDR3 sequence is 14 residues long. Trimming stripped 0 bases from V and 2 bases from J, with 8 bases between. The CDR3 spells CASSQDWLTYEQYF. DNA for the CDR3: TGCGCCAGCAGCCAAGATTGGCTTACCTACGAGCAGTACTTC.

V is TRBV5-1 and J is TRBJ2-3; 7 nucleotides agree with TRBD2. The V gene's germline CDR1 is SGHRS and CDR2 YFSETQ. The ends lost 0 bases at V and 5 bases at J; junction bases unmatched: 0. There are 13 residues in the CDR3. As DNA, the CDR3 is TGCGCCAGCAGCTTGGCTAGCGGAGATACGCAGTATTTT. Protein product: CASSLASGDTQYF.

J is TRBJ2-1 and V is TRBV27; 8 bases are shared with TRBD2. After removal of 3 bases from V and 3 bases from J, the junction contained 4 bases not matched to a gene. Germline values: CDR1 MNHEY, CDR2 SMNVEV (reference sequence). The CDR3 runs to 15 residues. The CDR3 nucleotides are TGTGCCAGCAGTTTCAGCGGGAGCATCTACAATGAGCAGTTCTTC. Protein product: CASSFSGSIYNEQFF.

The chain links TRBV7-5 to TRBJ1-5; TRBD1, the table's D call, lacks a check against the DNA. TRBV7-5 is a documented pseudogene. The CDR3 has 15 amino acids. CDR3 bases: TGTGCCAGAAGCTTAGTTGGTCAGAGCAATCAGCCCCAGCATTTT. This encodes CARSLVGQSNQPQHF.

The chain uses TRBV7-9 and TRBJ2-1, with D unresolved. Germline loops: CDR1 SEHNR, CDR2 FQNEAQ (reference sequence). The CDR3 has 14 amino acids. V shed 1 base and J shed 0 bases, with 4 bases lying between them. For the CDR3, the DNA is TGTGCCAGCAGCTTAGAGAGCTCCTACAATGAGCAGTTCTTC. It translates to CASSLESSYNEQFF. Variable domain in full (rest from reference TRBV7-9 and TRBJ2-1): DTGVSQNPRHKITKRGQNVTFRCDPISEHNRLYWYRQTLGQGPEFLTYFQNEAQLEKSRLLSDRFSAERPKGSFSTLEIQRTEQGDSAMYLCASSLESSYNEQFFGPGTRLTVL.

This rearrangement joins TRBV7-9 to TRBJ2-7; D not certain. This CDR3 has 14 amino acids. In germline, CDR1 is SEHNR, CDR2 FQNEAQ (reference sequence). Trimming removed 3 bases at V and 12 bases at J, with 21 bases between. CDR3 DNA: TGTGCCAGCAGCTTTGAGCAGGTCCCCTTAAGGCTGTACTTC. Translation gives CASSFEQVPLRLYF.

The gene calls are TRBV28 and TRBJ2-5; 8 positions agree with TRBD1. Germline V gene data show CDR1 as MDHEN and CDR2 as SYDVKM. CDR3 length: 13 amino acids. V lost 2 bases and J lost 4; bases outside the gene matches: 0. The CDR3 DNA sequence: TGTGCCAGCAGTTTACAGGGGGCAGAGACCCAGTACTTC. Its translation is CASSLQGAETQYF.

The chain links TRBV19 to TRBJ1-2, with a tentative D call TRBD1 (6 bases). Germline assignment: CDR1 LNHDA and CDR2 SQIVND (reference sequence). The CDR3 consists of 12 residues. V lost 5 bases to trimming and J lost 4 bases, with 8 bases between them. In DNA, the CDR3 is TGTGCCAGTAGTTTGACAGGCTATGGCTACACCTTC. This codes for CASSLTGYGYTF.

The genes are TRBV18 and TRBJ2-1, with D perhaps TRBD1 (6 bases). Between the trimmed V and J ends, which lost 5 bases and 5 bases, there was a span of 19 bases. This CDR3 has 16 residues. Germline-derived CDR1 and CDR2 are KGHSH and LQKENI. The CDR3 DNA sequence: TGTGCCAGCTCAAGCAACAGGGCCGAGGCGCACAATGAGCAGTTCTTC. This encodes CASSSNRAEAHNEQFF.

As concerns this clone: An end of the junction differs from the germline gene, which may be a read error. The chain carries TRBV7-7 and TRBJ2-2, with D perhaps matching TRBD2 (6 bases). Germline assignment: CDR1 SSHAT and CDR2 FNYEAQ (reference sequence). The CDR3 extends over 14 amino acids. CDR3 nucleotides: TGTGCTAGCAGCTCCATGGGGGGCACCGGGGAGCTGTTTTTT. Translated: CASSSMGGTGELFF. Drawing the rest from reference TRBV7-7 and TRBJ2-2, the complete variable domain is GAGVSQSPRYKVTKRGQDVTLRCDPISSHATLYWYQQALGQGPEFLTYFNYEAQPDKSGLPSDRFSAERPEGSISTLTIQRTEQRDSAMYRCASSSMGGTGELFFGEGSRLTVL.

The V gene is TRBV7-9, the J gene TRBJ1-5; 9 bases agree with TRBD1. The CDR3 extends over 18 amino acids. Trimming removed 4 bases from V and 0 bases from J; junction bases left unmatched: 10. Germline V gene data show CDR1 as SEHNR and CDR2 as FQNEAQ (reference sequence). The CDR3 here is CASSSGTGHPYSNQPQHF. The CDR3 coding sequence is TGTGCCAGCAGCTCCGGGACAGGGCACCCTTATAGCAATCAGCCCCAGCATTTT.

This clone was seen more than once but under ten times. V is TRBV29-1 and J is TRBJ2-2; D call uncertain. Per the germline V gene, CDR1 is SQVTM and CDR2 is ANQGSEA. Trimming removed 4 bases from V and 0 bases from J, with 6 bases in between. This CDR3 has 13 residues. DNA of the CDR3: TGCAGCGTTGGCAGGTCGAACACCGGGGAGCTGTTTTTT. Residues: CSVGRSNTGELFF.

The chain joins TRBV6-4 to TRBJ2-5, with 11 positions matching TRBD1. This CDR3 comprises 15 residues. From germline, CDR1 is MRHNA and CDR2 SNTAGT. The trim removed 4 bases at V and 4 bases at J, leaving 5 bases unmatched. CDR3 in amino acids: CASSASGTGGETQYF. The CDR3 nucleotides read TGTGCCAGCAGTGCCTCCGGGACAGGGGGAGAGACCCAGTACTTC.

CDR3 DNA sequence: TGTGCCAGCAGCTTCGGCAGGGGCACTGAAGCTTTCTTT. Protein sequence: CASSFGRGTEAFF. This chain joins TRBV14 and TRBJ1-1; a weak D match, TRBD1 (6 bases). Deletions cut 5 bases from V and 4 bases from J, with 11 bases between. The length of the CDR3 is 13 residues. CDR1 is SGHDN and CDR2 is FVKESK in the germline V gene.

This chain joins TRBV7-6 and TRBJ1-6; D uncertain. V was pared by 1 base and J by 10 bases, with 8 bases between. Germline V lookup: CDR1 SGHVS, CDR2 FNYEAQ. The CDR3 is 13 residues long. The CDR3 DNA follows: TGTGCCAGCAGCTTAGAGGGAGGATCACCCCTCCACTTT. This encodes CASSLEGGSPLHF.

Remarks on this clone: This same CDR3 is encoded by further DNA sequences in the sample. CDR3 sequence: CASSLGQGAYEQYF. In DNA, the CDR3 is TGTGCCAGCTCACTGGGACAGGGGGCGTACGAGCAGTACTTC. This chain links TRBV18 with TRBJ2-7; 12 bases map to TRBD1. The V gene's germline CDR1 is KGHSH and CDR2 LQKENI. V was pared by 4 bases and J by 4 bases, with 2 bases of the junction left unmatched. This CDR3 has 14 residues.

The J gene is TRBJ2-5, the V gene TRBV2; 7 bases map to TRBD2. V dropped 5 bases and J dropped 4; count of bases not matched to a gene: 10. Looked up from germline, CDR1 is SNHLY and CDR2 is FYNNEI. The CDR3 loop spans 15 amino acids. The CDR3 DNA reads as TGTGCCAGCAGTCCCCTTAGGGCGGGAGTAGAGACCCAGTACTTC. This sequence encodes CASSPLRAGVETQYF.

The rearrangement joins TRBV7-2 to TRBJ2-2; D is unresolved. The CDR3 is made up of 13 amino acids. Between the trimmed V and J ends, which lost 2 bases and 3 bases, there was a span of 4 bases. In germline, CDR1 is SGHTA, CDR2 FQGNSA. CDR3 sequence (DNA): TGTGCCAGCAGCTTACAGTACACCGGGGAGCTGTTTTTT. It is translated as CASSLQYTGELFF.

The chain combines TRBV6-5 with TRBJ1-1; weak D call: TRBD1 (5 bases). CDR3 size: 12 residues. CDR1 is MNHEY, CDR2 SVGAGI, per germline. The V end lost 7 bases, the J end lost 1 base, and 7 bases lay between the germline ends. CDR3 in DNA: TGTGCCAGCACGGGGGGGAACACTGAAGCTTTCTTT. As protein: CASTGGNTEAFF.

The chain joins TRBV5-1 to TRBJ2-6; D possibly corresponds to TRBD1 (6 bases). V gave up 0 bases and J gave up 4 bases, with 11 bases separating them. CDR3 length equals 16 residues. Germline lookup yields CDR1 SGHRS and CDR2 YFSETQ. The CDR3: CASSLGGPFGANVLTF. The CDR3 region has the DNA TGCGCCAGCAGCTTGGGGGGGCCCTTCGGGGCCAACGTCCTGACTTTC.

The chain employs TRBV5-1 and TRBJ2-7; 10 bases line up with TRBD2. CDR1 and CDR2 from the germline V gene are SGHRS and YFSETQ. The junction had 11 bases not matched to a gene; V was cut back by 6 bases and J by 5 bases. The CDR3 is 15 amino acids. The CDR3, as DNA: TGCGCCAGCAAGGGACTCCTAGCGGGAGCAGACGAGCAGTACTTC. It specifies CASKGLLAGADEQYF. The whole variable domain, remainder taken from reference TRBV5-1 and TRBJ2-7, is KAGVTQTPRYLIKTRGQQVTLSCSPISGHRSVSWYQQTPGQGLQFLFEYFSETQRNKGNFPGRFSGRQFSNSRSEMNVSTLELGDSALYLCASKGLLAGADEQYFGPGTRLTVT.

The V call is TRBV19, the J call TRBJ1-1, with D perhaps TRBD1 (5 bases). Germline V gives CDR1 LNHDA, CDR2 SQIVND (reference sequence). Trimming removed 5 bases at V and 5 bases at J, with 21 bases between. The CDR3 has 16 amino acids. The CDR3 here is CASSSHPRVGGTEAFF. In DNA form, the CDR3 reads TGTGCCAGTAGTTCTCACCCGAGGGTCGGGGGGACTGAAGCTTTCTTT.

Here the CDR3 reads CASSPGLTAGELFF. In nucleotides, the CDR3 is TGCGCCAGCAGCCCCGGACTAACGGCCGGGGAGCTGTTTTTT. The rearrangement links TRBV5-1 to TRBJ2-2; D possibly corresponds to TRBD2 (6 bases). Trimming stripped 4 bases from V and 6 bases from J, with 13 bases between. In germline, CDR1 is SGHRS, CDR2 YFSETQ. The CDR3 contains 14 residues.

The count of this clone is one. The gene calls are TRBV28 and TRBJ2-7; D is undetermined. Trimming shortened V by 6 bases and J by 7 bases, and 19 bases separated the two germline ends. The CDR3 is 14 residues long. In germline, CDR1 is MDHEN, CDR2 SYDVKM. CDR3 amino acids: CASRPSSPVLEQYF. The CDR3 DNA reads TGTGCCAGCAGACCCTCAAGCCCTGTTTTGGAGCAGTACTTC.